The 11 T cell receptor beta chains reported below all come from one sample, sequenced in a study of cytomegalovirus exposure and HLA in healthy donors. In the PCR, 60 Vbeta and 13 Jbeta primers were used. Clones were sequenced by immunoSEQ multiplex PCR, and TCRdb holds only the in-frame ones, with some missing. In total, the table holds about 200,000 clones. Sequenced input: PBMCs. All receptors come from a girl aged 2 to 10 in good health and CMV-seropositive.

The J gene is TRBJ1-2, the V gene TRBV5-1; no definite D call. CDR3 length: 16 amino acids. The germline V gene encodes CDR1 SGHRS and CDR2 YFSETQ. Trimming took off 0 bases at V and 2 bases at J, with 14 bases between the two ends. The CDR3 DNA follows: TGCGCCAGCAGCTTGGCCGTGGCGGGTAAGAACTATGGCTACACCTTC. Amino acids: CASSLAVAGKNYGYTF.

CDR3 residues: CASSGPGDYGYTF. The CDR3, as DNA: TGTGCCAGCAGTGGGCCGGGGGACTATGGCTACACCTTC. The chain links TRBV6-1 to TRBJ1-2, with TRBD1 as a possible D gene (5 bases). V was clipped by 4 bases and J by 3 bases, with 9 bases between them. The length of the CDR3 is 13 residues. Germline lookup yields CDR1 MNHNS and CDR2 SASEGT.

This sequence joins TRBV11-2 and TRBJ2-7; D is possibly TRBD1 (6 bases). V shed 7 bases and J shed 2 bases, with 30 bases lying between them. The CDR3 contains 19 residues. In germline, CDR1 is SGHAT, CDR2 FQNNGV. The CDR3 is CASTALTGPRSPGPYEQYF. The CDR3 nucleotides are TGTGCCAGCACAGCTCTAACAGGGCCACGGTCCCCCGGTCCCTACGAGCAGTACTTC. The complete variable domain, with remaining parts taken from reference TRBV11-2 and TRBJ2-7, reads EAGVAQSPRYKIIEKRQSVAFWCNPISGHATLYWYQQILGQGPKLLIQFQNNGVVDDSQLPKDRFSAERLKGVDSTLKIQPAKLEDSAVYLCASTALTGPRSPGPYEQYFGPGTRLTVT.

The chain has TRBV4-2 and TRBJ1-3; unclear D gene. Trimming cost V 0 bases and J 4 bases, with 7 bases left between them. The CDR3 extends over 14 amino acids. Germline V gives CDR1 LGHNA, CDR2 YNFKEQ. The CDR3 bases are TGTGCCAGCAGCCAAGATCCCGAGGGAAACACCATATATTTT. Translated, it gives CASSQDPEGNTIYF.

This rearrangement joins TRBV2 to TRBJ2-7, with TRBD2 matching over 7 bases. Germline V gene data show CDR1 as SNHLY and CDR2 as FYNNEI. The V gene end was trimmed by 7 bases and the J gene end by 3 bases; junction bases not matched to a gene: 6. The CDR3 has 13 residues. The CDR3 loop reads CASKRDYLYEQYF. CDR3 DNA: TGTGCCAGCAAACGGGACTACCTCTACGAGCAGTACTTC.

The chain combines TRBV5-5 with TRBJ2-5, with 8 bases aligning to TRBD1. This CDR3 has 14 amino acids. CDR1 and CDR2 (germline): SGHKS, YYEKEE (reference sequence). The ends lost 3 bases at V and 7 bases at J; junction bases unmatched: 8. The CDR3 region has the DNA TGTGCCAGCAGCTCCTCAGGGGGCTGGGGGACCCAGTACTTC. Its translation: CASSSSGGWGTQYF.

This rearrangement joins TRBV15 to TRBJ2-1; D gene ambiguous. The CDR3 has 16 amino acids. The germline V gene has CDR1 LNHNV and CDR2 YYDKDF (reference sequence). The V end lost 0 bases, the J end lost 7 bases, and 16 bases lay between the germline ends. The CDR3 DNA sequence: TGTGCCACCAGCAGAGATCTCCCTGGGCGTAAAAATGAGCAGTTCTTC. Protein sequence: CATSRDLPGRKNEQFF.

As DNA, the CDR3 is TGTGCCAGCATTTTCACGACAGGGGCTTACTATGGCTACACCTTC. It is translated as CASIFTTGAYYGYTF. The chain recombines TRBV6-1 with TRBJ1-2; 8 bases fit TRBD1. With 7 bases clipped from V and 3 bases from J, the junction kept 10 bases outside the gene matches. From germline, CDR1 is MNHNS and CDR2 SASEGT. The CDR3 extends over 15 amino acids.

V gene TRBV6-1 combines with J gene TRBJ1-2; 10 nucleotides line up with TRBD1. The CDR3 contains 13 residues. CDR1 is MNHNS and CDR2 is SASEGT in the germline V gene. V lost 5 bases and J lost 14; bases outside the gene matches: 11. The CDR3 reads CASSTGTGVFGTF. The CDR3 nucleotides read TGTGCCAGCAGTACCGGGACAGGGGTCTTCGGGACCTTC.

The chain couples TRBV28 to TRBJ1-2, with 8 nucleotides matching TRBD1. Germline V gives CDR1 MDHEN, CDR2 SYDVKM. Trimming at V came to 6 bases and at J to 0 bases, leaving 3 bases not matched to a gene. The length of the CDR3 is 14 residues. For the CDR3, the DNA is TGTGCCAGCAGACCGGGACAGGCTAACTATGGCTACACCTTC. It specifies CASRPGQANYGYTF.

To note about this clone: An end of the junction does not agree with germline; a read error may underlie this. Other DNA variants within this sample encode the same CDR3. The J gene is TRBJ2-7, the V gene TRBV7-9, with 9 bases lining up with TRBD1. The CDR3 sequence is 15 residues long. Germline V gene lookup returns CDR1 SEHNR and CDR2 FQNEAQ (reference sequence). The CDR3 here is CASSSGGQGSYEQYF. As DNA, the CDR3 is TGCGCCAGCAGCTCGGGGGGACAGGGTTCCTACGAGCAGTACTTC.